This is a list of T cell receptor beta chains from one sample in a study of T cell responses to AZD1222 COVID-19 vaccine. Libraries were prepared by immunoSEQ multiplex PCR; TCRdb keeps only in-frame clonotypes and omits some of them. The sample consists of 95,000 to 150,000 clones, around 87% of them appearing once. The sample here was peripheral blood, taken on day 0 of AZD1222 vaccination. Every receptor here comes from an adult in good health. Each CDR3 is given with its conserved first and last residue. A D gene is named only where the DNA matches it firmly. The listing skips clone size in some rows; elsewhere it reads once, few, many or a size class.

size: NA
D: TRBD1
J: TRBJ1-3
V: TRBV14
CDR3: CASSGWTGSAGNTIYF
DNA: TGTGCCAGCAGCGGGTGGACAGGGTCCGCTGGAAACACCATATATTTT

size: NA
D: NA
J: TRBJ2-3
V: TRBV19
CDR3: CASQAADTQYF
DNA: TGTGCCAGCCAAGCGGCGGATACGCAGTATTTT

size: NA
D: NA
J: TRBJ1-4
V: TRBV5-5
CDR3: CASSSGLNNEKLFF
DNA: TGTGCCAGCAGCTCGGGGCTAAATAATGAAAAACTGTTTTTT

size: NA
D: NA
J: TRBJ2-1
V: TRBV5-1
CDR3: CASSLEAYNEQFF
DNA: TGCGCCAGCAGCCTGGAAGCCTACAATGAGCAGTTCTTC

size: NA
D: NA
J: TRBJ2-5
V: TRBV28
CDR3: CASSLRWGQETQYF
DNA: TGTGCCAGCAGCCTTCGGTGGGGGCAAGAGACCCAGTACTTC

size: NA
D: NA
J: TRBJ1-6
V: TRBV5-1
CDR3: CASSSVGTEGPLHF
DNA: TGCGCCAGCAGTTCTGTTGGGACCGAGGGACCCCTCCACTTT

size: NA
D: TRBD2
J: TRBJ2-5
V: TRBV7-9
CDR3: CASSSGRTSVETQYF
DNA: TGTGCCAGCAGCTCGGGGAGGACTAGCGTGGAGACCCAGTACTTC

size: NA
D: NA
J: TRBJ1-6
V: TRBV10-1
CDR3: CASSDPVAGSSSYNSPLHF
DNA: TGCGCCAGCAGTGACCCCGTTGCTGGTTCCAGCTCCTATAATTCACCCCTCCACTTT

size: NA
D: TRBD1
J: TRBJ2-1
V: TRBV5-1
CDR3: CASSLEDRPQFF
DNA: TGCGCCAGCAGCTTGGAGGACAGGCCTCAGTTCTTC

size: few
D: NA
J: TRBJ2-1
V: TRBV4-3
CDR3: CASSQEGYNNEQFF
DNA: TGCGCCAGCAGCCAAGAGGGGTATAACAATGAGCAGTTCTTC

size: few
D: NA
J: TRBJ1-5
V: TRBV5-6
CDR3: CASSLGQGGMPQHF
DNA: TGTGCCAGCAGCTTGGGGCAGGGAGGGATGCCCCAGCATTTT

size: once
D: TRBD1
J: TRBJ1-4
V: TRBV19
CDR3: CASSQPDRGGEKLFF
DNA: TGTGCCAGTAGTCAGCCCGACAGGGGCGGTGAAAAACTGTTTTTT

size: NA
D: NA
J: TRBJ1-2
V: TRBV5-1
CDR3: CASSVGGGTYHYGYTF
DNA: TGCGCCAGCAGCGTGGGAGGGGGGACTTACCACTATGGCTACACCTTC

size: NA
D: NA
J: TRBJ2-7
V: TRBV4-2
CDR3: CASSQDGGGPQYF
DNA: TGTGCCAGCAGCCAAGATGGAGGGGGGCCGCAGTACTTC

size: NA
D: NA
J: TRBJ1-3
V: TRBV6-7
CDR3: CASSYRPAGCSGNTIYF
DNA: TGTGCCAGCAGTTACCGCCCCGCTGGGTGCTCAGGAAACACCATATATTTT

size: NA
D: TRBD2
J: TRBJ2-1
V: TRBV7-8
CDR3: CASSLGRLMREGSYNEQFF
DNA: TGTGCCAGCAGCTTAGGCCGGTTGATGCGGGAGGGGTCTTACAATGAGCAGTTCTTC

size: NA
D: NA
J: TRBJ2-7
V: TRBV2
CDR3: CASRRQVEQYF
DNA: TGTGCCAGCAGAAGACAGGTCGAGCAGTACTTC

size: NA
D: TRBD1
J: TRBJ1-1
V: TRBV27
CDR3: CASSLQGAYTEAFF
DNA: TGTGCCAGCAGTTTACAGGGGGCTTACACTGAAGCTTTCTTT

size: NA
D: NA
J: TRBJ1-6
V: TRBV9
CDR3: CASSVDFTPRYSPLHF
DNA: TGTGCCAGCAGCGTAGATTTCACACCAAGATATTCACCCCTCCACTTT

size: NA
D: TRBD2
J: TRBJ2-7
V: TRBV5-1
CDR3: CASSLGLAGGPMSYEQYF
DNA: TGCGCCAGCAGCTTGGGACTAGCGGGAGGGCCGATGTCCTACGAGCAGTACTTC

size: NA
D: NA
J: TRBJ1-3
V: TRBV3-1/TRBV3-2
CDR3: CASSQAGASGNTIYF
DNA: TGTGCCAGCAGCCAAGCAGGGGCCTCTGGAAACACCATATATTTT

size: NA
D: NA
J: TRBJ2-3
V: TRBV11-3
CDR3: CASSLSSGGTDTQYF
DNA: TGTGCCAGCAGCTTAAGTTCAGGGGGGACAGATACGCAGTATTTT

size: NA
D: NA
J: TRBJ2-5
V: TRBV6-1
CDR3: CASSEVRETQYF
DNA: TGTGCCAGCAGTGAAGTTAGAGAGACCCAGTACTTC

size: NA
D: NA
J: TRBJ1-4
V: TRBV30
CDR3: CAWSVMGASEKLFF
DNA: TGTGCCTGGAGTGTAATGGGGGCATCGGAAAAACTGTTTTTT

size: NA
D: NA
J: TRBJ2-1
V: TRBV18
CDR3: CASSQKKSSYNEQFF
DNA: TGTGCCAGCTCACAAAAAAAGAGCTCCTACAATGAGCAGTTCTTC

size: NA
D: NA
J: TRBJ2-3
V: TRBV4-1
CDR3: CASSQEPGLASTDTQYF
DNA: TGCGCCAGCAGCCAAGAGCCGGGACTCGCTAGCACAGATACGCAGTATTTT

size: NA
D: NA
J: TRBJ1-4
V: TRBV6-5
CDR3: CASSSNGRSNEKLFF
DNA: TGTGCCAGCAGCTCGAACGGGCGTAGTAATGAAAAACTGTTTTTT

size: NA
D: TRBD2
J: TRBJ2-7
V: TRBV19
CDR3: CASSIASGRARTYEQYF
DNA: TGTGCCAGTAGTATCGCTAGCGGGAGGGCCCGGACCTACGAGCAGTACTTC

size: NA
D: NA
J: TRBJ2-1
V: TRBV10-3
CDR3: CATIWGPGHLYNEQFF
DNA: TGTGCCACTATATGGGGCCCGGGACACCTCTACAATGAGCAGTTCTTC

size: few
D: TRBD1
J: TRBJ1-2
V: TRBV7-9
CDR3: CASSLTGAPPYYGYTF
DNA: TGTGCCAGCAGCCTGACAGGGGCACCCCCGTACTATGGCTACACCTTC

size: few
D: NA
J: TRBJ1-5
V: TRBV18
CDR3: CASSPPGGSNQPQHF
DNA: TGTGCCAGCTCACCCCCGGGGGGAAGCAATCAGCCCCAGCATTTT

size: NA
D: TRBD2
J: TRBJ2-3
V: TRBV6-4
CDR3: CASSDSSGGTDTQYF
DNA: TGTGCCAGCAGTGACTCTAGCGGGGGCACAGATACGCAGTATTTT

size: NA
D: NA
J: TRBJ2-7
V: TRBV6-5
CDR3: CASLDGVAGGEQYF
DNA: TGTGCCAGCTTAGACGGGGTCGCTGGGGGAGAGCAGTACTTC

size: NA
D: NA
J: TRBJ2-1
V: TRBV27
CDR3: CASRSTGSPYNEQFF
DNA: TGTGCCAGCAGATCGACAGGAAGCCCCTACAATGAGCAGTTCTTC

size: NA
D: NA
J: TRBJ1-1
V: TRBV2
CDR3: CASRERASGNTEAFF
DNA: TGTGCCAGCAGAGAAAGGGCGTCTGGGAACACTGAAGCTTTCTTT

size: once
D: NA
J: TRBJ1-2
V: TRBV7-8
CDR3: CASSRQGYGYTF
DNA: TGTGCCAGCAGCCGACAAGGCTATGGCTACACCTTC

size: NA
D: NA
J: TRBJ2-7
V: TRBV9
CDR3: CASSVSIAGDTYEQYF
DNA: TGTGCCAGCAGCGTCTCAATAGCAGGCGACACCTACGAGCAGTACTTC

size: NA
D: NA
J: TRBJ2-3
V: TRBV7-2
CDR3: CASSFQSPDTQYF
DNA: TGTGCCAGCAGCTTCCAGTCCCCAGATACGCAGTATTTT

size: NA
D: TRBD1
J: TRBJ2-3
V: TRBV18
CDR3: CASSPGQGARSDTQYF
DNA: TGTGCCAGCTCACCGGGACAGGGGGCCCGGTCAGATACGCAGTATTTT

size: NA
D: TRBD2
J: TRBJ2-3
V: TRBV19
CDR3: CASSTLPSGGWTDTQYF
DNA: TGTGCCAGTAGTACCCTACCTAGCGGGGGGTGGACAGATACGCAGTATTTT

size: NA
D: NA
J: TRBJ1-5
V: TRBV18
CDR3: CASSPRDDGNQPQHF
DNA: TGTGCCAGCTCACCACGCGACGATGGCAATCAGCCCCAGCATTTT

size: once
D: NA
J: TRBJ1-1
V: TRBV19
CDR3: CASSTGYTEAFF
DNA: TGTGCCAGTAGCACAGGATACACTGAAGCTTTCTTT

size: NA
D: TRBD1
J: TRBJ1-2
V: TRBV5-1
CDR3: CASGAGQGFTGYTF
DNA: TGCGCCAGCGGGGCGGGACAGGGGTTTACTGGCTACACCTTC

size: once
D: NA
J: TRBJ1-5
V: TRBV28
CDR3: CASSLFGSHQPQHF
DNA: TGTGCCAGCAGTTTATTTGGCAGCCATCAGCCCCAGCATTTT

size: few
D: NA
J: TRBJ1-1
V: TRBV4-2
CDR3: CASSQEGDMNTEAFF
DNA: TGTGCCAGCAGCCAAGAAGGGGACATGAACACTGAAGCTTTCTTT

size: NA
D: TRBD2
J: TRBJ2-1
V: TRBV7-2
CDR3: CASSLNGGGANEQFF
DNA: TGTGCCAGCAGCTTAAACGGCGGGGGGGCGAATGAGCAGTTCTTC

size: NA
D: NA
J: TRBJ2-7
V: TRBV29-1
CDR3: CSVAGIQGDEQYF
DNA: TGCAGCGTAGCCGGGATTCAGGGCGACGAGCAGTACTTC

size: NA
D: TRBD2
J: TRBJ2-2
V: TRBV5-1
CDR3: CASSLELAGGTGELFF
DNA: TGCGCCAGCAGCTTGGAGCTAGCGGGGGGCACCGGGGAGCTGTTTTTT

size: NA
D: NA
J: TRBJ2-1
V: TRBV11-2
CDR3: CASSLDPGRSFYNEQFF
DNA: TGTGCCAGCAGCTTAGATCCAGGAAGATCTTTCTACAATGAGCAGTTCTTC

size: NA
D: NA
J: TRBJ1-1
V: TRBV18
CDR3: CASSPNTEAFF
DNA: TGTGCCAGCTCACCTAACACTGAAGCTTTCTTT